These 22 T cell receptor beta chains came from one sample sequenced in a study of read filtering for tumor transcriptome and immune sequencing. From approximately 400 ng of RNA, a library with molecular barcoded alpha/delta and beta/gamma adaptors was made. TCRdb ran MiXCR on the reads and lists one entry per CDR3 protein. The table lists 100,000 to 150,000 distinct CDR3 sequences, about 12% of them singletons, with around 8.3% in the top ten. The sample was a population of CD138-negative cells sorted from bone marrow. Receptors were obtained from a donor at least 40 years old with multiple myeloma.

This clonotype was picked up many times. The chain couples TRBV7-9 to TRBJ1-5; 8 nucleotides align to TRBD1. The CDR3 runs to 13 residues. The junction had 0 bases not matched to a gene; V was cut back by 3 bases and J by 5 bases. Germline assignment: CDR1 SEHNR and CDR2 FQNEAQ (reference sequence). CDR3 nucleotide sequence: TGTGCCAGCAGCTTGACAGGGGATCAGCCCCAGCATTTT. This translates into CASSLTGDQPQHF.

This clonotype was detected many times. The V gene is TRBV27, the J gene TRBJ2-7; no clear D. The V end lost 6 bases, the J end lost 5 bases, and 8 bases lay between the germline ends. Germline CDR1 and CDR2: MNHEY and SMNVEV (reference sequence). The CDR3 runs to 11 residues. CDR3 residues: CASSLGHEQYF. The CDR3 DNA is TGTGCCAGCAGCTTAGGTCACGAGCAGTACTTC.

The chain combines TRBV5-1 with TRBJ2-2; 8 positions agree with TRBD2. This CDR3 contains 16 residues. After removal of 0 bases from V and 2 bases from J, the junction contained 3 bases not matched to a gene. Germline V gene sequence: CDR1 SGHRS, CDR2 YFSETQ. The CDR3 DNA reads as TGCGCCAGCAGCTTGGTACTAGCGGATAACACCGGGGAGCTGTTTTTT. Its protein is CASSLVLADNTGELFF.

In its sample, this clonotype was seen many times. The chain joins TRBV19 to TRBJ2-2; weak D call: TRBD2 (6 bases). With 4 bases removed from V and 4 bases from J, the gap between germline ends came to 13 bases. The CDR3 totals 15 residues. Germline loops: CDR1 LNHDA, CDR2 SQIVND (reference sequence). The CDR3: CASSNGGVGTGELFF. The CDR3 DNA reads as TGTGCCAGTAGTAACGGGGGAGTGGGCACCGGGGAGCTGTTTTTT.

For this clonotype: Just one base apart from a much larger clone, this may be a read error. The chain joins TRBV7-8 to TRBJ2-7; D is unclear. CDR3 size: 14 residues. V lost 6 bases and J lost 2, with 14 bases in between. CDR1 is SGHVS and CDR2 is FQNEAQ in the germline V gene. This chain's CDR3 is CASSRGTEAYEQYF. The CDR3 nucleotides are TGTGCCAGCAGTCGAGGTACAGAAGCCTACGAGCAGTACTTC.

At least ten counts were recorded for this clonotype. The rearrangement links TRBV18 to TRBJ2-7, with D unresolved. With 0 bases removed from V and 4 bases from J, the gap between germline ends came to 10 bases. Looked up from germline, CDR1 is KGHSH and CDR2 is LQKENI. The CDR3 consists of 14 residues. This CDR3 is CASSPPGYPYEQYF. The CDR3 nucleotides read TGTGCCAGCTCACCACCAGGGTACCCGTACGAGCAGTACTTC.

As concerns this clonotype: With a much larger clone just one base away, this may be a read error. The chain links TRBV20-1 to TRBJ1-2; D not certain. CDR1 is DFQATT, CDR2 SNEGSKA, per germline (reference sequence). The CDR3 contains 13 residues. CDR3: CGARAEWGVGYTF. Written as DNA, the CDR3 is TGCGGTGCTAGAGCCGAGTGGGGAGTTGGCTACACCTTC.

Comment on this clonotype: A clone one base away is much larger, so this may be a read error. The chain combines TRBV4-3 with TRBJ2-3, with 12 bases identical to TRBD2. The CDR3 has 19 residues. Germline assignment: CDR1 LGHNA and CDR2 YSLEER. The CDR3 here is CASSQPQVTSGRTTDAQYF. DNA of the CDR3: TGCGCCAGCAGCCAACCCCAGGTAACTAGCGGGAGGACCACAGATGCGCAGTATTTT.

This clonotype has a count of ten or more. This chain links TRBV7-9 with TRBJ2-1; the D is unclear. CDR3 length: 14 residues. Germline lookup yields CDR1 SEHNR and CDR2 FQNEAQ (reference sequence). The V and J ends lost 3 bases and 3 bases respectively, with 9 bases between them. CDR3 amino acids: CASSLQLNYNEQFF. CDR3 coding DNA: TGTGCCAGCAGCTTGCAGTTGAACTACAATGAGCAGTTCTTC. The variable domain in full, with the rest retrieved from reference TRBV7-9 and TRBJ2-1, is DTGVSQNPRHKITKRGQNVTFRCDPISEHNRLYWYRQTLGQGPEFLTYFQNEAQLEKSRLLSDRFSAERPKGSFSTLEIQRTEQGDSAMYLCASSLQLNYNEQFFGPGTRLTVL.

In its sample, this clonotype was seen many times. J is TRBJ2-3 and V is TRBV2; maybe TRBD1 (6 bases). Germline V gene sequence: CDR1 SNHLY, CDR2 FYNNEI. This CDR3 has 15 residues. V lost 8 bases to trimming and J lost 2 bases, with 17 bases between them. In DNA form, the CDR3 reads TGTGCCAGCGGCGTGTGGCAGGGACACACAGATACGCAGTATTTT. Protein sequence: CASGVWQGHTDTQYF.

The chain joins TRBV4-3 to TRBJ2-3; no reliable D call. The germline V gene encodes CDR1 LGHNA and CDR2 YSLEER. V shed 4 bases and J shed 0 bases, with 8 bases lying between them. This CDR3 spans 14 amino acids. As DNA, the CDR3 is TGCGCCAGCAGCCCCTCCCGCAGCACAGATACGCAGTATTTT. Translated: CASSPSRSTDTQYF.

V and J are TRBV28 and TRBJ1-2; D might be TRBD1 (5 bases). Germline V gene sequence: CDR1 MDHEN, CDR2 SYDVKM. This CDR3 spans 13 amino acids. The ends were cut back, 7 bases at V and 4 bases at J, with 13 bases in the middle. The CDR3 DNA follows: TGTGCCAGCACTATGGGGGTTCTCTATGGCTACACCTTC. Its protein is CASTMGVLYGYTF.

The sample holds a few counts of this clonotype. CDR3 nucleotide sequence: TGCGCCAGCAGCCCGGGGGCGGCGGAGACCCAGTACTTC. It specifies CASSPGAAETQYF. The chain employs TRBV5-1 and TRBJ2-5; D might be TRBD1 or TRBD2, each matching 6 bases. This CDR3 region has 13 residues. Germline V gene sequence: CDR1 SGHRS, CDR2 YFSETQ. Trimming took off 4 bases at V and 5 bases at J, with 12 bases between the two ends.

Comments on this clonotype: This likely traces to a read error, being one base from a far larger clone. V is TRBV6-5 and J is TRBJ2-1, with TRBD2 matching over 8 bases. The CDR3 covers 15 residues. Per germline, CDR1 MNHEY and CDR2 SVGAGI. CDR3 nucleotide sequence: TGTGCCAGCAGCTTAGCCAGCGGGAGATACAATGAGCAGTCCTTC. The encoded protein is CASSLASGRYNEQSF.

Remarks on this clonotype: Possible read error: a much larger clone is one base away. The gene calls are TRBV20-1 and TRBJ2-3; the match to TRBD2 covers 8 bases. After removal of 7 bases from V and 4 bases from J, the junction contained 10 bases not matched to a gene. Germline V gives CDR1 DFQATT, CDR2 SNEGSKA (reference sequence). This CDR3 has 14 residues. The DNA of the CDR3 is TGCAGTGGGACTAGCAGGAGGGTGGCAGATACGCAGTATTTT. Amino acid sequence: CSGTSRRVADTQYF.

This clonotype was seen ten or more times. V and J are TRBV3-1 and TRBJ2-7, with a tentative D call TRBD1 (6 bases). Germline V lookup: CDR1 LGHDT, CDR2 YNNKEL (reference sequence). This CDR3 region has 15 residues. V lost 0 bases and J 6 bases, leaving 15 bases between the germline ends. The CDR3 DNA reads TGTGCCAGCAGCCAAGATCCAGGGGCAGAGAGCGAGCAGTACTTC. Translating it yields CASSQDPGAESEQYF.

This clonotype showed up many times. The CDR3 reads CASSVTGTDTQYF. The CDR3 nucleotides are TGTGCCAGCAGTGTGACTGGCACAGATACGCAGTATTTT. The V and J genes are TRBV12-3 or TRBV12-4 and TRBJ2-3; D remains ambiguous. This CDR3 has 13 amino acids. V was pared by 5 bases and J by 1 base, with 7 bases between.

This clonotype was detected many times. This sequence joins TRBV7-8 and TRBJ2-2, with 9 bases lining up with TRBD2. V lost 5 bases to trimming and J lost 6 bases; unmatched junction nucleotides: 10. From germline, CDR1 is SGHVS and CDR2 FQNEAQ. The CDR3 covers 16 residues. The CDR3 region has the DNA TGTGCCAGCAGCCCCCCCTTGCGGGAGGGCCCCGGGGAGCTGTTTTTT. Its protein is CASSPPLREGPGELFF.

With respect to this clonotype: This may stem from a read error, because a much larger clone lies one nucleotide away. The chain carries TRBV29-1 and TRBJ2-3, with D perhaps matching TRBD2 (5 bases). The germline V and J ends were trimmed by 7 bases and 8 bases, with 25 bases remaining between them. The germline V gene encodes CDR1 SQVTM and CDR2 ANQGSEA. This CDR3 is built from 15 residues. CDR3 sequence (DNA): TGCAGCGCCCCCCCGTCAGGACCTGGAGAGGGTACGCAGTATTTT. Its translation is CSAPPSGPGEGTQYF.

The V gene is TRBV12-3 or TRBV12-4, the J gene TRBJ1-1; D gene unclear. V was clipped by 7 bases and J by 4 bases, with 10 bases between them. The CDR3 length is 12 residues. The chain's CDR3 is CASTRALTEAFF. The CDR3 DNA is TGTGCCAGCACCCGTGCCCTCACTGAAGCTTTCTTT.

V is TRBV3-1 and J is TRBJ2-1; 10 bases are a match to TRBD2. CDR3 length: 14 amino acids. The V segment lost 1 base and the J segment 8 bases; nucleotides outside the gene matches: 2. CDR1 and CDR2 from the germline V gene are LGHDT and YNNKEL (reference sequence). The CDR3: CASSQVGTSDEQFF. CDR3 bases: TGTGCCAGCAGCCAAGTAGGGACTAGCGATGAGCAGTTCTTC.

This clonotype was seen many times. The J gene is TRBJ2-3, the V gene TRBV29-1; D ambiguous. This CDR3 comprises 11 residues. V was clipped by 4 bases and J by 1 base, with 3 bases between them. Germline V gene lookup returns CDR1 SQVTM and CDR2 ANQGSEA. CDR3 sequence reads: CSVAGTDTQYF. The CDR3 DNA reads TGCAGCGTTGCAGGCACAGATACGCAGTATTTT.